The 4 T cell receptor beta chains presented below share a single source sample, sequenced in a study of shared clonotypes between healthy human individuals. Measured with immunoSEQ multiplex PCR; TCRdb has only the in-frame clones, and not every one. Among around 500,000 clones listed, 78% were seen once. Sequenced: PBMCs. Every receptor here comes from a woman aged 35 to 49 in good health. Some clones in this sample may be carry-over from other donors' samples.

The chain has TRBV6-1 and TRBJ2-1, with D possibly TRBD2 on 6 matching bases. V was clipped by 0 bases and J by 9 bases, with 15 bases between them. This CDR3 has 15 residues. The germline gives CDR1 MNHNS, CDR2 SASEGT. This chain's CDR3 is CASSEAGRPLPEQFF. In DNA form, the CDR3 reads TGTGCCAGCAGTGAAGCAGGGAGGCCTCTTCCTGAGCAGTTCTTC.

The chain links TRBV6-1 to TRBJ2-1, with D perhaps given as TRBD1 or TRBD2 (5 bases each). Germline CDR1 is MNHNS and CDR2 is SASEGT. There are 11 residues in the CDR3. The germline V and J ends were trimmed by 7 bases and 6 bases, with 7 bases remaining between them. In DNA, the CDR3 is TGTGCCAGCAATGGGGGCAATGAGCAGTTCTTC. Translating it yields CASNGGNEQFF.

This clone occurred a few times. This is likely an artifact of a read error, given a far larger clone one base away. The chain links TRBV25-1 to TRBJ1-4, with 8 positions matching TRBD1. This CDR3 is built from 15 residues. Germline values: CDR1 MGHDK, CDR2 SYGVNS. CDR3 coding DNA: TGTGCCATCAGTGAATATACAGGGGGAAATGAAAAACTGTTTTTT. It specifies CAISEYTGGNEKLFF.

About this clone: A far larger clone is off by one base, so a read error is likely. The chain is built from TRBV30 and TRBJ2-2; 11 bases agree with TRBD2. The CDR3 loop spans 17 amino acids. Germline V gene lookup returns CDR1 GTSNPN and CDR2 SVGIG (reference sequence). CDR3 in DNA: TGTGCCTCAAACCCGACTAGCGGGATGGTTCGCACCGGGGAGCTGTCTTTT. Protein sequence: CASNPTSGMVRTGELSF. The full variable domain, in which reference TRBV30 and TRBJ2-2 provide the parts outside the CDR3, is SQTIHQWPATLVQPVGSPLSLECTVEGTSNPNLYWYRQAAGRGLQLLFYSVGIGQISSEVPQNLSASRPQDRQFILSSKKLLLSDSGFYLCASNPTSGMVRTGELSFGEGSRLTVL.